This record covers a single T cell receptor beta chain. This sample was included in a study of blood T cell repertoires in COVID-19. Deletions cut 1 base from V and 2 bases from J, with 13 bases between. The CDR3 contains 16 residues. Germline CDR1 is SGHAT and CDR2 is FQNNGV. Clones were read by immunoSEQ multiplex PCR, and TCRdb kept only the in-frame ones, dropping some. The data show about 100,000 clones, approximately 91% seen once. This receptor was obtained from a human donor in a cohort sampled during active COVID-19. The chain links TRBV11-2 to TRBJ2-3; D perhaps matches TRBD2 (5 bases). The sequenced material came from peripheral blood. CDR3 nucleotide sequence: TGTGCCAGCAGCTTAGGGCACAGCGGTTACACAGATACGCAGTATTTT. This codes for CASSLGHSGYTDTQYF.